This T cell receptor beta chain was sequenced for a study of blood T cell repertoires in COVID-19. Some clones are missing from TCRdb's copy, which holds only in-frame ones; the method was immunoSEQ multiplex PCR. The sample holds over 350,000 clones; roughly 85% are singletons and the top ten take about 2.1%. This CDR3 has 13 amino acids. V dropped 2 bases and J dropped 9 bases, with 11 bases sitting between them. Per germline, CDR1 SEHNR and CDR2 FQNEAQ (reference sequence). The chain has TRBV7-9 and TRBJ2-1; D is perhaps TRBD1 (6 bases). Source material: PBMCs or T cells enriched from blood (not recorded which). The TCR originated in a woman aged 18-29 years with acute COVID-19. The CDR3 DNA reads TGTGCCAGCAGCTTAAGGGACACTCCTGAGCAGTTCTTC. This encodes CASSLRDTPEQFF.